Presented here are 29 T cell receptor beta chains from one specimen sequenced in a study of T cell changes during pregnancy in multiple sclerosis. Profiled with immunoSEQ multiplex PCR; TCRdb holds only in-frame clones, not every one. The repertoire holds over 35,000 clones, with over 80% as singletons. Material: peripheral blood. Receptor source: a female donor with multiple sclerosis, enrolled in a pregnancy study.

V gene TRBV28 combines with J gene TRBJ1-1; D may be TRBD1 (6 bases). The V end was cut by 4 bases, the J end by 11 bases, with 17 bases between. The germline gives CDR1 MDHEN, CDR2 SYDVKM. The CDR3 loop spans 13 amino acids. This CDR3 reads CASSSGAGMNAFF. The CDR3 region has the DNA TGTGCCAGCAGTTCGGGGGCAGGGATGAACGCTTTCTTT.

This clone has just one count. The V call is TRBV21-1, the J call TRBJ1-2; whether TRBD1, the table's D call, matches the DNA was not checked. TRBV21-1 is labeled a pseudogene. The CDR3 length is 21 residues. The CDR3 region is CASSKDKIWAGRTDANYGYTF. In DNA form, the CDR3 reads TGTGCCAGCAGCAAAGATAAAATTTGGGCAGGTCGAACAGATGCTAACTATGGCTACACCTTC.

The chain is built from TRBV28 and TRBJ1-4, with D perhaps TRBD1 (6 bases). There are 15 residues in the CDR3. Germline-derived CDR1 and CDR2 are MDHEN and SYDVKM. V lost 3 bases, J lost 4 bases, and 12 bases lay in between. CDR3 sequence (DNA): TGTGCCAGCAGTTTGTGGGACACCGGTAATGAAAAACTGTTTTTT. Protein product: CASSLWDTGNEKLFF.

The rearrangement uses TRBV28 and TRBJ2-1; the D is unclear. The CDR3 contains 12 residues. V was shortened by 4 bases and J by 4 bases, with 5 bases between the two germline ends. Germline CDR1 is MDHEN and CDR2 is SYDVKM. CDR3 loop: CASSSVYNEQFF. In nucleotides, the CDR3 is TGTGCCAGCAGTTCCGTTTACAATGAGCAGTTCTTC.

This chain uses TRBV5-4 with TRBJ2-1, with D unresolved. There are 12 residues in the CDR3. Germline V lookup: CDR1 SGHNT, CDR2 YYREEE (reference sequence). The germline V and J ends were trimmed by 4 bases and 8 bases, with 10 bases remaining between them. The CDR3 sequence is CASSIDAHEQFF. CDR3 DNA: TGTGCCAGCAGCATAGACGCCCATGAGCAGTTCTTC.

This chain connects TRBV29-1 to TRBJ2-5, with 11 bases fitting TRBD1. CDR1 and CDR2 (germline): SQVTM, ANQGSEA. CDR3 length: 14 amino acids. J was trimmed by 3 bases and V by 5 bases; bases with no gene match: 5. The CDR3 sequence is CSVQGQGGEETQYF. CDR3 in DNA: TGCAGCGTTCAGGGACAGGGGGGGGAAGAGACCCAGTACTTC.

V usage is TRBV18 and J usage is TRBJ2-5; D is unclear. Trimming pared 3 bases from V and 6 bases from J, leaving 14 bases between. Germline values: CDR1 KGHSH, CDR2 LQKENI. The CDR3 totals 14 residues. This CDR3 reads CASSPQVPEKTQYF. CDR3 sequence (DNA): TGTGCCAGCTCACCCCAGGTACCCGAAAAGACCCAGTACTTC.

This clone was counted once. The rearrangement joins TRBV2 to TRBJ1-1; 7 nucleotides align to TRBD1. This CDR3 has 15 amino acids. V was pared by 7 bases and J by 0 bases, with 8 bases of the junction left unmatched. Germline loops: CDR1 SNHLY, CDR2 FYNNEI. Here the CDR3 DNA reads TGTGCCAGCAAGAACGACAGGGCCATGAACACTGAAGCTTTCTTT. Its protein product is CASKNDRAMNTEAFF. Filled out from reference TRBV2 and TRBJ1-1, the complete variable domain reads EPEVTQTPSHQVTQMGQEVILRCVPISNHLYFYWYRQILGQKVEFLVSFYNNEISEKSEIFDDQFSVERPDGSNFTLKIRSTKLEDSAMYFCASKNDRAMNTEAFFGQGTRLTVV.

V usage is TRBV30 and J usage is TRBJ2-5; TRBD2 agrees at 13 bases. Trimming removed 1 base from V and 4 bases from J; junction bases left unmatched: 3. CDR1 and CDR2 from the germline V gene are GTSNPN and SVGIG (reference sequence). The CDR3 is 15 amino acids. The CDR3 DNA reads TGTGCCTGGAGTGGTGGACTAGCGGGAGCAGAGACCCAGTACTTC. Residues: CAWSGGLAGAETQYF.

The V gene is TRBV2, the J gene TRBJ1-5; 7 bases are shared with TRBD1. Germline CDR1 reads SNHLY; CDR2 reads FYNNEI. The CDR3 is 18 amino acids. Unmatched junction bases numbered 15, after V lost 5 bases and J lost 2 bases. CDR3 residues: CASSQSAQGVGRNQPQHF. The CDR3 region has the DNA TGTGCCAGCAGTCAGAGCGCCCAGGGGGTTGGTCGCAATCAGCCCCAGCATTTT.

The gene calls are TRBV4-1 and TRBJ2-7; perhaps TRBD1 as D (8 bases). V lost 2 bases and J 3 bases, leaving 23 bases between the germline ends. In germline, CDR1 is MGHRA, CDR2 YSYEKL. The CDR3 consists of 18 residues. CDR3 coding DNA: TGCGCCAGCAGCCAATCGGGACAGGTCTGGGGGGGAAGCTACGAGCAGTACTTC. Encoded protein: CASSQSGQVWGGSYEQYF.

This sequence joins TRBV13 and TRBJ1-2; possibly TRBD1 for D (6 bases). The CDR3 runs to 15 residues. The V end lost 4 bases, the J end lost 2 bases, and 14 bases lay between the germline ends. CDR1 and CDR2 (germline): PRHDT, FYEKMQ (reference sequence). CDR3 DNA: TGTGCCAGCAGCTCCCTGACAGGAATGAACTATGGCTACACCTTC. Amino acid sequence: CASSSLTGMNYGYTF.

The chain combines TRBV6-5 with TRBJ1-2; no firm D call. V was pared by 4 bases and J by 1 base, with 7 bases between. Looked up from germline, CDR1 is MNHEY and CDR2 is SVGAGI. The CDR3 sequence is 13 residues long. CDR3 amino acids: CASSLGSNYGYTF. CDR3 nucleotide sequence: TGTGCCAGCAGTTTAGGGAGTAACTATGGCTACACCTTC.

In its sample, this clone was seen once. This rearrangement joins TRBV4-1 to TRBJ2-5; 11 nucleotides agree with TRBD2. The CDR3 runs to 19 residues. Germline CDR1 and CDR2: MGHRA and YSYEKL. V shed 1 base, J shed 0 bases, and the junction held 10 bases outside the gene matches. The CDR3 here is CASSQATSGARPYQETQYF. The CDR3 DNA follows: TGCGCCAGCAGCCAAGCGACTAGCGGGGCCCGGCCGTACCAAGAGACCCAGTACTTC.

The rearrangement links TRBV7-9 to TRBJ1-5; D is unclear. V was clipped by 1 base and J by 7 bases, with 11 bases between them. The germline CDR1 and CDR2 sequences are SEHNR and FQNEAQ (reference sequence). This CDR3 contains 14 residues. The chain's CDR3 is CASSLGGREQPQHF. CDR3 nucleotides: TGTGCCAGCAGCTTAGGGGGTCGGGAGCAGCCCCAGCATTTT. The complete variable domain, with remaining parts taken from reference TRBV7-9 and TRBJ1-5, reads DTGVSQNPRHKITKRGQNVTFRCDPISEHNRLYWYRQTLGQGPEFLTYFQNEAQLEKSRLLSDRFSAERPKGSFSTLEIQRTEQGDSAMYLCASSLGGREQPQHFGDGTRLSIL.

The gene calls are TRBV11-3 and TRBJ2-7; D is perhaps TRBD1 (5 bases). CDR3 length: 13 amino acids. The V end lost 4 bases, the J end lost 4 bases, and 11 bases lay between the germline ends. CDR1 is SGHNT and CDR2 is YENEEA in the germline V gene. This CDR3 is CASSSRDSYEQYF. Written as DNA, the CDR3 is TGTGCCAGCAGCTCCAGAGACAGTTACGAGCAGTACTTC.

The chain uses TRBV27 and TRBJ2-3; 13 bases match TRBD2. V gave up 6 bases and J gave up 3 bases; unmatched junction bases: 15. This CDR3 has 19 amino acids. The germline V gene encodes CDR1 MNHEY and CDR2 SMNVEV (reference sequence). In DNA form, the CDR3 reads TGTGCCAGCAGACCCTCAGACGGCGGGACTAGCGGGACAACAGATACGCAGTATTTT. This codes for CASRPSDGGTSGTTDTQYF.

The chain uses TRBV28 and TRBJ2-1; weak D call: TRBD1 (5 bases). Germline V gene sequence: CDR1 MDHEN, CDR2 SYDVKM. V was cut by 3 bases and J by 8 bases, with 17 bases left in between. CDR3 length: 15 residues. The CDR3 DNA reads as TGTGCCAGCAGTTTTTGGGGCTCACCTCAGGATGAGCAGTTCTTC. Encoded protein: CASSFWGSPQDEQFF. Full variable domain (rest looked up from reference TRBV28 and TRBJ2-1): DVKVTQSSRYLVKRTGEKVFLECVQDMDHENMFWYRQDPGLGLRLIYFSYDVKMKEKGDIPEGYSVSREKKERFSLILESASTNQTSMYLCASSFWGSPQDEQFFGPGTRLTVL.

This chain links TRBV7-6 with TRBJ2-4, with 8 nucleotides matching TRBD2. The V gene's germline CDR1 is SGHVS and CDR2 FNYEAQ. The CDR3 consists of 17 residues. V lost 3 bases, J lost 3 bases, and 10 bases stayed unmatched. CDR3 region: CASSLPGSGGGKNIQYF. The CDR3 nucleotides are TGTGCCAGCAGCTTGCCTGGATCGGGAGGGGGCAAAAACATTCAGTACTTC.

The CDR3 region is CASSFRSTYAYEQYF. The CDR3 bases are TGTGCCAGCAGCTTCCGCTCGACCTATGCCTACGAGCAGTACTTC. The rearrangement joins TRBV5-6 to TRBJ2-7; no clear D. V lost 2 bases to trimming and J lost 2 bases, with 14 bases between them. Germline CDR1 and CDR2: SGHDT and YYEEEE. The length of the CDR3 is 15 residues.

A single count supports this clone. The CDR3 here is CAWSVRFGELFF. The DNA of the CDR3 is TGTGCCTGGAGTGTCAGGTTCGGGGAGCTGTTTTTT. The chain links TRBV30 to TRBJ2-2; D unclear. The CDR3 is 12 residues long. Germline-derived CDR1 and CDR2 are GTSNPN and SVGIG (reference sequence). Trimming removed 0 bases from V and 7 bases from J, with 6 bases in between.

V is TRBV6-5 and J is TRBJ2-7, with a weak D call TRBD1 (6 bases). V lost 3 bases to trimming and J lost 2 bases, with 11 bases between them. The CDR3 runs to 14 residues. Germline CDR1 is MNHEY and CDR2 is SVGAGI. The CDR3 nucleotides are TGTGCCAGCAGTTATTCAGGGGTCCCCTACGAGCAGTACTTC. Its translation is CASSYSGVPYEQYF.

The chain has TRBV14 and TRBJ1-3; D unclear. The germline V and J ends were trimmed by 0 bases and 0 bases, with 9 bases remaining between them. The CDR3 sequence is 16 residues long. Germline V gene data show CDR1 as SGHDN and CDR2 as FVKESK. The CDR3 DNA is TGTGCCAGCAGCCAAGAGAAGAGACCCTCTGGAAACACCATATATTTT. As protein: CASSQEKRPSGNTIYF.

The rearrangement links TRBV4-1 to TRBJ1-1, with 7 bases aligning to TRBD1. After removal of 6 bases from V and 3 bases from J, the junction contained 4 bases not matched to a gene. The CDR3 extends over 13 amino acids. Germline V gives CDR1 MGHRA, CDR2 YSYEKL. CDR3 residues: CASRQGMDTEAFF. Here the CDR3 DNA reads TGCGCCAGCAGACAGGGGATGGACACTGAAGCTTTCTTT.

This rearrangement joins TRBV5-5 to TRBJ2-7, with 9 positions matching TRBD1. J was trimmed by 3 bases and V by 1 base; bases with no gene match: 14. Germline-derived CDR1 and CDR2 are SGHKS and YYEKEE (reference sequence). This CDR3 region has 18 residues. CDR3: CASSLLSARDRVFYEQYF. The CDR3 DNA follows: TGTGCCAGCAGCTTGCTATCCGCACGGGACAGGGTTTTCTACGAGCAGTACTTC. The entire variable domain, with the rest obtained from reference TRBV5-5 and TRBJ2-7, is as follows: DAGVTQSPTHLIKTRGQQVTLRCSPISGHKSVSWYQQVLGQGPQFIFQYYEKEERGRGNFPDRFSARQFPNYSSELNVNALLLGDSALYLCASSLLSARDRVFYEQYFGPGTRLTVT.

This chain connects TRBV5-1 to TRBJ2-7; D is uncertain. The germline CDR1 and CDR2 sequences are SGHRS and YFSETQ. The CDR3 totals 14 residues. Trimming took off 0 bases at V and 3 bases at J, with 10 bases between the two ends. The CDR3 DNA sequence: TGCGCCAGCAGCTTGGCCCCCGAAAACTACGAGCAGTACTTC. It translates to CASSLAPENYEQYF.

This chain joins TRBV5-1 and TRBJ2-5; D unresolved. The CDR3 is 14 residues long. Germline V gives CDR1 SGHRS, CDR2 YFSETQ. V lost 0 bases to trimming and J lost 2 bases, with 8 bases between them. The chain's CDR3 is CASSLGGWQETQYF. CDR3 coding DNA: TGCGCCAGCAGCTTGGGTGGATGGCAAGAGACCCAGTACTTC. Full variable domain (outside the CDR3, taken from reference TRBV5-1 and TRBJ2-5): KAGVTQTPRYLIKTRGQQVTLSCSPISGHRSVSWYQQTPGQGLQFLFEYFSETQRNKGNFPGRFSGRQFSNSRSEMNVSTLELGDSALYLCASSLGGWQETQYFGPGTRLLVL.

The V call is TRBV7-3, the J call TRBJ2-1, with D perhaps matching TRBD1 (5 bases). The CDR3 contains 15 residues. Germline V gives CDR1 SGHTA, CDR2 FQGTGA. Trimming took off 0 bases at V and 10 bases at J, with 16 bases between the two ends. The CDR3 spells CASSLTAGHLKEQFF. The CDR3 bases are TGTGCCAGCAGCTTAACGGCTGGACATTTGAAGGAGCAGTTCTTC.

This chain links TRBV29-1 with TRBJ1-1, with a weak D call TRBD1 (6 bases). The CDR3 runs to 14 residues. The V and J ends lost 4 bases and 2 bases respectively, with 14 bases between them. CDR1 and CDR2 (germline): SQVTM, ANQGSEA. CDR3 protein: CSVGSARGNTEAFF. CDR3 sequence (DNA): TGCAGCGTTGGGTCGGCCAGGGGAAACACTGAAGCTTTCTTT.